This section outlines one T cell receptor (beta chain) sequence together with its context. This entry belongs to a study of cytomegalovirus exposure and HLA in healthy donors. The CDR3 sequence is 13 residues long. Looked up from germline, CDR1 is MNHEY and CDR2 is SMNVEV (reference sequence). The V segment lost 9 bases and the J segment 7 bases; nucleotides outside the gene matches: 10. Use of 60 Vbeta and 13 Jbeta primers characterized the PCR. Sequencing used immunoSEQ multiplex PCR; TCRdb keeps in-frame clones, though not all of them. The sample holds some 200,000 clones; about two thirds are singletons and the top ten take 2.6%.

This receptor was obtained from a man aged 40-50 years in good health and CMV-seropositive. Sequencing used PBMCs. This chain uses TRBV27 with TRBJ2-7, with TRBD2 matching 9 bases. CDR3 DNA: TGTGCCAGTGGGGCGGGGGGGCCGGGGGAGCAGTACTTC. It encodes CASGAGGPGEQYF.